This T cell receptor beta chain was found in a study of OX40 agonist ivuxolimab in advanced cancers. The wider study: Ivuxolimab, an antibody acting as an agonist of OX40 (CD134), was used to treat patients. Study-wide results and limits: Certain nonresponders likewise exhibited a low normalized T-cell clonal expansion. Both blood CD4+ and CD8+ T cells showed clonal growth by week 6 at 0.1 to 3.0 mg/kg.

The ends were cut back, 7 bases at V and 0 bases at J, with 12 bases in the middle. The CDR3 is 15 residues long. Germline V gives CDR1 SNHLY, CDR2 FYNNEI. Clones were sequenced by immunoSEQ multiplex PCR, and TCRdb holds only the in-frame ones, with some missing. The sample has under 90,000 clones; 85% to 95% are singletons. A note on this clone: Its antigen is undetermined.

The sequence derives from an adult with an advanced solid tumor such as melanoma, head and neck, liver or kidney cancer. This chain links TRBV2 with TRBJ2-2, with D possibly TRBD2 on 6 matching bases. The sample here was CD4+ or CD8+ T cells sorted from blood, taken in a trial of the OX40 agonist ivuxolimab. DNA of the CDR3: TGTGCCAGCATCGGCGCGGGATCGAACACCGGGGAGCTGTTTTTT. Translated, it gives CASIGAGSNTGELFF.